These 10 T cell receptor beta chains came from one sample sequenced in a study of T cell responses to AZD1222 COVID-19 vaccine. TCRdb's table, derived via immunoSEQ multiplex PCR, lists solely in-frame clones and lacks some. The sample contains 90,000 to 120,000 clones, around nine tenths of which appear only once. The starting material was peripheral blood, obtained on day 0 of AZD1222 vaccination. These receptors were collected from an adult in good health.

The chain joins TRBV15 to TRBJ1-5; TRBD1 is a possible D gene (6 bases). Trimming stripped 2 bases from V and 2 bases from J, with 13 bases between. This CDR3 has 16 amino acids. In germline, CDR1 is LNHNV, CDR2 YYDKDF (reference sequence). The CDR3 sequence: CATSRLQGGGNQPQHF. The CDR3 nucleotides read TGTGCCACCAGCAGATTACAGGGAGGCGGCAATCAGCCCCAGCATTTT.

The J gene is TRBJ2-7, the V gene TRBV6-6, with TRBD1 identical over 9 bases. Germline lookup yields CDR1 MNHNY and CDR2 SVGAGI (reference sequence). V trimming: 2 bases; J trimming: 7 bases; junction bases outside the gene matches: 6. The CDR3 runs to 14 residues. CDR3 in amino acids: CASSYRDRAQEQYF. CDR3 nucleotides: TGTGCCAGCAGTTACCGGGACAGGGCCCAAGAGCAGTACTTC.

V gene TRBV28 combines with J gene TRBJ1-5; D may be TRBD1 (6 bases). Deletions cut 6 bases from V and 5 bases from J, with 17 bases between. CDR1 and CDR2 from the germline V gene are MDHEN and SYDVKM. This CDR3 has 15 residues. CDR3 region: CASRVTGGYYQPQHF. CDR3 bases: TGTGCCAGCAGGGTAACGGGGGGCTATTATCAGCCCCAGCATTTT.

This clone was observed a single time. The chain recombines TRBV28 with TRBJ1-3; no clear D gene. The V gene's germline CDR1 is MDHEN and CDR2 SYDVKM. This CDR3 contains 12 residues. V was pared by 3 bases and J by 4 bases, with 4 bases between. The CDR3 region is CASSFEGNTIYF. As DNA, the CDR3 is TGTGCCAGCAGTTTTGAAGGAAACACCATATATTTT.

This chain joins TRBV5-1 and TRBJ2-2; D is possibly TRBD1 (5 bases). V was trimmed by 0 bases and J by 1 base, leaving 10 bases between them. In germline, CDR1 is SGHRS, CDR2 YFSETQ. There are 16 residues in the CDR3. CDR3 loop: CASSLVGQGNTGELFF. CDR3 coding DNA: TGCGCCAGCAGCTTGGTGGGTCAGGGGAACACCGGGGAGCTGTTTTTT. The variable domain in full, completed from reference TRBV5-1 and TRBJ2-2, reads KAGVTQTPRYLIKTRGQQVTLSCSPISGHRSVSWYQQTPGQGLQFLFEYFSETQRNKGNFPGRFSGRQFSNSRSEMNVSTLELGDSALYLCASSLVGQGNTGELFFGEGSRLTVL.

This chain uses TRBV11-2 with TRBJ2-7; TRBD2 aligns across 9 bases. The CDR3 totals 19 residues. In germline, CDR1 is SGHAT, CDR2 FQNNGV. V shed 6 bases and J 1 base; nucleotides not matched to a gene: 19. This CDR3 is CASSPPRSGGTQTSYEQYF. CDR3 DNA: TGTGCCAGCAGTCCGCCCAGGAGCGGGGGGACTCAAACTTCCTACGAGCAGTACTTC.

The chain links TRBV7-3 to TRBJ2-3; TRBD2 matches 8 bases. The CDR3 is 15 residues long. Germline V gene lookup returns CDR1 SGHTA and CDR2 FQGTGA. V dropped 5 bases and J dropped 4; count of bases not matched to a gene: 8. The CDR3 nucleotides are TGTGCCAGCAGCCGAGCGGGGGCGGGAGCAGATACGCAGTATTTT. It encodes CASSRAGAGADTQYF.

The J gene is TRBJ1-4, the V gene TRBV3-1 (or the pseudogene TRBV3-2); D is possibly TRBD1 (6 bases). Germline V gene lookup returns CDR1 LGHDT and CDR2 YNNKEL (reference sequence). The CDR3 extends over 16 amino acids. With 3 bases removed from V and 3 bases from J, the gap between germline ends came to 14 bases. CDR3 DNA sequence: TGTGCCAGCAGCCAGACGTCAGGGGTATCTAATGAAAAACTGTTTTTT. Protein product: CASSQTSGVSNEKLFF.

V gene TRBV7-6 combines with J gene TRBJ1-6, with 8 nucleotides matching TRBD1. Germline V gene sequence: CDR1 SGHVS, CDR2 FNYEAQ. Trimming removed 5 bases from V and 5 bases from J; junction bases left unmatched: 5. This CDR3 has 15 amino acids. The CDR3 DNA reads as TGTGCCAGCAGCCGACAGGGGCAAGATAATTCACCCCTCCACTTT. It codes for CASSRQGQDNSPLHF. Full variable domain (remainder filled in from reference TRBV7-6 and TRBJ1-6): GAGVSQSPRYKVTKRGQDVALRCDPISGHVSLYWYRQALGQGPEFLTYFNYEAQQDKSGLPNDRFSAERPEGSISTLTIQRTEQRDSAMYRCASSRQGQDNSPLHFGNGTRLTVT.

The chain has TRBV5-1 and TRBJ1-2, with TRBD1 identical over 8 bases. Germline CDR1 and CDR2: SGHRS and YFSETQ. The trim removed 0 bases at V and 6 bases at J, leaving 4 bases unmatched. This CDR3 spans 14 amino acids. CDR3: CASSLDPGGDGYTF. CDR3 coding DNA: TGCGCCAGCAGCTTGGATCCAGGGGGCGATGGCTACACCTTC.